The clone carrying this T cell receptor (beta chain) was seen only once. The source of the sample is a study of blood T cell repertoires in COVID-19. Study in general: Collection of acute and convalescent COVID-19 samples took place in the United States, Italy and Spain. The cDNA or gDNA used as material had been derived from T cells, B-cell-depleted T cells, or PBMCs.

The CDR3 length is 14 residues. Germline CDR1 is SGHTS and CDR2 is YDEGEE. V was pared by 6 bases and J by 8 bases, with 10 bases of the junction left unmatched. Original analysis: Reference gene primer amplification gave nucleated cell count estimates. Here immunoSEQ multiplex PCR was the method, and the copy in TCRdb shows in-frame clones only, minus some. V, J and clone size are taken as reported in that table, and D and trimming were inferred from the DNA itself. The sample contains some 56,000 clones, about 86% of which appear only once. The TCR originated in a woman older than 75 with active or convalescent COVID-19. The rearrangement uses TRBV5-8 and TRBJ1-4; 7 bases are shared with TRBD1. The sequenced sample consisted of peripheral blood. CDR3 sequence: CASTLPGQMEKLFF. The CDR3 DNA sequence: TGTGCCAGCACCTTACCGGGACAGATGGAAAAACTGTTTTTT. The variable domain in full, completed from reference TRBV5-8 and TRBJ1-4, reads EAGVTQSPTHLIKTRGQQATLRCSPISGHTSVYWYQQALGLGLQFLLWYDEGEERNRGNFPPRFSGRQFPNYSSELNVNALELEDSALYLCASTLPGQMEKLFFGSGTQLSVL.